The entry that follows covers one T cell receptor beta chain sequence. The sample belongs to a study of blood T cell repertoires in COVID-19. Profiling relied on immunoSEQ multiplex PCR, and the TCRdb table lists in-frame clones only, not all of them. The top ten hold 4.5% to 6% of the sample, which has about 97,000 clones, roughly 92% seen once. The CDR3 spans 13 residues. Trimming stripped 2 bases from V and 2 bases from J, with 7 bases between. Germline assignment: CDR1 SGDLS and CDR2 YYNGEE. Sequenced material: peripheral blood. This clonotype originated in a man aged 50 or older with active COVID-19. The genes are TRBV9 and TRBJ1-2; D ambiguous. Here the CDR3 reads CASSVRGNYGYTF. In nucleotides, the CDR3 is TGTGCCAGCAGCGTCAGAGGGAACTATGGCTACACCTTC.